The source of this TCR beta chain is a study of CD8+CD57+ T cells in acquired aplastic anemia. Study results and caveats: Patients and controls had CD8+ Simpson's diversity values that were not significantly distinct.

CD8+CD57+ cell expansion had been shown by flow cytometry in patients chosen for sequencing. Genomic DNA served as template for TCR beta VDJ and CDR3 profiling. TCRdb ran MiXCR on the reads and lists one entry per CDR3 protein. The sample carries roughly 150,000 distinct CDR3 sequences, more than 45% recorded once. This clonotype was seen repeatedly, ten times or more. Antigen: not known. V lost 0 bases and J lost 3; bases outside the gene matches: 10. The CDR3 has 17 residues. Looked up from germline, CDR1 is DFQATT and CDR2 is SNEGSKA (reference sequence). The sequencing sample was made of sorted CD4+, CD8+, or CD8+CD57+ T cells (not recorded which) from PBMCs. The chain is built from TRBV20-1 and TRBJ2-5, with 10 bases identical to TRBD2. The clonotype originates from a human donor with aplastic anemia. CDR3 in DNA: TGCAGTGCTAGAGATATTGATAGCGGGGGGAGGGAAGAGACCCAGTACTTC. It yields the protein CSARDIDSGGREETQYF.